The 3 T cell receptor beta chains in this list originate from one sample, sequenced in a study of HIV-infected patients and healthy controls. Around 0.5 ug RNA was reverse transcribed with alpha and beta constant-region primers. Each of the alpha and beta chains got its own library through chain-specific third strand synthesis with indices. Each CDR3 protein is one row after TCRdb ran MiXCR on the 5' RACE reads. Of some 20,000 distinct CDR3 sequences detected, about 8.7% appear once; the ten largest clones hold less than 25%. Roughly three months, about 14 weeks, into antiretroviral therapy, follow-up blood was collected. The repertoire came from unfractionated whole blood and reflected all unsorted peripheral T cells. Sequenced material: blood, taken during antiretroviral therapy. Source of these receptors: an adult with HIV infection.

This clonotype was detected many times. The V gene is TRBV28, the J gene TRBJ1-2; D possibly corresponds to TRBD1 (5 bases). V lost 2 bases and J 4 bases, leaving 14 bases between the germline ends. The CDR3 spans 15 residues. Germline values: CDR1 MDHEN, CDR2 SYDVKM. This CDR3 is CASSLRVRDSYGYTF. The CDR3 nucleotides read TGTGCCAGCAGTTTACGCGTCAGGGATAGCTATGGCTACACCTTC.

This clonotype was observed many times. The genes are TRBV7-9 and TRBJ2-4; D perhaps matches TRBD1 (5 bases). V lost 5 bases to trimming and J lost 16 bases, with 21 bases between them. Germline V CDR1 and CDR2: SEHNR, FQNEAQ (reference sequence). The CDR3 length is 13 residues. The CDR3 coding sequence is TGTGCCAGCAGCCCTTCAGACAGCACCCCGAAATACTTC. Its protein product is CASSPSDSTPKYF.

The sample holds many counts of this clonotype. The chain couples TRBV29-1 to TRBJ2-7; TRBD2 agrees at 13 bases. The germline gives CDR1 SQVTM, CDR2 ANQGSEA. The CDR3 covers 15 residues. V lost 6 bases to trimming and J lost 4 bases; unmatched junction nucleotides: 9. This chain's CDR3 is CSVAGTSGTLYEQYF. CDR3 coding DNA: TGCAGCGTGGCCGGGACTAGCGGGACCTTATACGAGCAGTACTTC.